Following are 26 T cell receptor beta chains from one sample sequenced in a study of blood T cell repertoires in COVID-19. Here immunoSEQ multiplex PCR was the method, and the copy in TCRdb shows in-frame clones only, minus some. The table shows about 430,000 clones, with 70% to 90% occurring only once. The material sequenced was PBMCs or T cells enriched from blood (not recorded which). All receptors derive from a young woman who had been exposed to COVID-19.

This chain connects TRBV12-3 or TRBV12-4 to TRBJ2-5; D remains ambiguous. The CDR3 has 12 residues. V lost 2 bases to trimming and J lost 5 bases, with 6 bases between them. This chain's CDR3 is CASSLIRETQYF. The CDR3 nucleotides read TGTGCCAGCAGTTTAATTCGGGAGACCCAGTACTTC.

The J gene is TRBJ2-7, the V gene TRBV5-1, with D tentatively TRBD1 (5 bases). This CDR3 has 14 residues. V lost 0 bases, J lost 4 bases, and 11 bases lay in between. CDR1 is SGHRS and CDR2 is YFSETQ in the germline V gene. The CDR3 DNA follows: TGCGCCAGCAGCTTGGCGTCAGGGAAGTACGAGCAGTACTTC. Its protein product is CASSLASGKYEQYF. Based on the CDR3 plus reference TRBV5-1 and TRBJ2-7, the full variable domain is KAGVTQTPRYLIKTRGQQVTLSCSPISGHRSVSWYQQTPGQGLQFLFEYFSETQRNKGNFPGRFSGRQFSNSRSEMNVSTLELGDSALYLCASSLASGKYEQYFGPGTRLTVT.

This sequence joins TRBV28 and TRBJ1-4; 9 bases map to TRBD1. The CDR3 has 15 amino acids. With 4 bases clipped from V and 6 bases from J, the junction kept 6 bases outside the gene matches. CDR1 and CDR2 (germline): MDHEN, SYDVKM. CDR3 nucleotide sequence: TGTGCCAGCAGTTCCCAGACAGGGGGGGATGAAAAACTGTTTTTT. Encoded protein: CASSSQTGGDEKLFF.

About this clone: Other DNA sequences in this specimen translate into the identical CDR3. The J gene is TRBJ2-5, the V gene TRBV6-5; 9 positions match TRBD2. V shed 5 bases and J 1 base; nucleotides not matched to a gene: 2. CDR1 and CDR2 (germline): MNHEY, SVGAGI. CDR3 length: 14 amino acids. CDR3 in amino acids: CASSPGLAQETQYF. The CDR3 DNA sequence: TGTGCCAGCAGTCCGGGACTAGCCCAAGAGACCCAGTACTTC.

The V and J genes are TRBV11-2 and TRBJ1-2; TRBD1 matches at 7 bases. Germline-derived CDR1 and CDR2 are SGHAT and FQNNGV. V was clipped by 3 bases and J by 4 bases; unmatched bases: 2. There are 13 residues in the CDR3. The CDR3 DNA reads as TGTGCCAGCAGCTTGGGGACAGTCTATGGCTACACCTTC. It codes for CASSLGTVYGYTF.

The chain is built from TRBV7-2 and TRBJ2-7; TRBD2 matches at 11 bases. Trimming cost V 5 bases and J 2 bases; bases outside gene matches: 5. Germline V CDR1 and CDR2: SGHTA, FQGNSA. CDR3 length equals 15 residues. CDR3 sequence reads: CASSPSGRPPYEQYF. CDR3 nucleotide sequence: TGTGCCAGCAGCCCTAGCGGGAGGCCACCCTACGAGCAGTACTTC.

The chain joins TRBV7-2 to TRBJ2-3, with D possibly matching TRBD2 (7 bases). The CDR3 is made up of 15 amino acids. The ends were cut back, 5 bases at V and 0 bases at J, with 12 bases in the middle. The V gene's germline CDR1 is SGHTA and CDR2 FQGNSA. The CDR3 region is CASSAGGPSTDTQYF. In DNA, the CDR3 is TGTGCCAGCAGCGCCGGGGGGCCGAGCACAGATACGCAGTATTTT.

In its sample, this clone was seen once. The gene calls are TRBV7-2 and TRBJ2-3, with TRBD2 matching 9 bases. The CDR3 is 17 residues long. J was trimmed by 0 bases and V by 1 base; bases with no gene match: 5. The germline gives CDR1 SGHTA, CDR2 FQGNSA. The CDR3, as DNA: TGTGCCAGCAGCTTAGAGGCTAGCGGGGTTAGCACAGATACGCAGTATTTT. Translating gives CASSLEASGVSTDTQYF. The variable domain in full, with the rest retrieved from reference TRBV7-2 and TRBJ2-3, is GAGVSQSPSNKVTEKGKDVELRCDPISGHTALYWYRQSLGQGLEFLIYFQGNSAPDKSGLPSDRFSAERTGGSVSTLTIQRTQQEDSAVYLCASSLEASGVSTDTQYFGPGTRLTVL.

The V and J genes are TRBV18 and TRBJ1-4; the D is unclear. From germline, CDR1 is KGHSH and CDR2 LQKENI. The CDR3 loop spans 15 amino acids. The V gene lost 4 bases and the J gene lost 3 bases, with 12 bases spanning the gap. The CDR3 DNA follows: TGTGCCAGCTCACTCGGGGATGTTTCTAATGAAAAACTGTTTTTT. Its protein is CASSLGDVSNEKLFF.

This sequence joins TRBV6-5 and TRBJ1-1; TRBD1 agrees at 8 bases. V was pared by 6 bases and J by 6 bases, with 0 bases of the junction left unmatched. Looked up from germline, CDR1 is MNHEY and CDR2 is SVGAGI. CDR3 length equals 11 residues. CDR3 residues: CASRTGAEAFF. The CDR3 bases are TGTGCCAGCAGGACAGGGGCTGAAGCTTTCTTT.

The chain joins TRBV11-2 to TRBJ2-4; the D gene is possibly TRBD2 (6 bases). This CDR3 is 15 amino acids long. The ends were cut back, 3 bases at V and 8 bases at J, with 17 bases in the middle. The germline gives CDR1 SGHAT, CDR2 FQNNGV. The CDR3 nucleotides read TGTGCCAGCAGCTTCGGACCTACCAGGAGGGACATTCAGTACTTC. This encodes CASSFGPTRRDIQYF. The variable domain in full, with the rest retrieved from reference TRBV11-2 and TRBJ2-4, is EAGVAQSPRYKIIEKRQSVAFWCNPISGHATLYWYQQILGQGPKLLIQFQNNGVVDDSQLPKDRFSAERLKGVDSTLKIQPAKLEDSAVYLCASSFGPTRRDIQYFGAGTRLSVL.

The genes are TRBV7-9 and TRBJ1-3; 10 bases fit TRBD1. Losses at the gene ends were 4 bases for V and 7 bases for J; bases not matched to a gene: 7. Germline assignment: CDR1 SEHNR and CDR2 FQNEAQ (reference sequence). This CDR3 has 15 amino acids. For the CDR3, the DNA is TGTGCCAGCAGCTCCCCCGGGACAGGGGTCAACACCATATATTTT. This codes for CASSSPGTGVNTIYF.

The chain has TRBV3-1 (or the pseudogene TRBV3-2) and TRBJ1-2, with TRBD1 matching 7 bases. The CDR3 extends over 16 amino acids. Germline V CDR1 and CDR2: LGHDT, YNNKEL (reference sequence). Trimming took 3 bases from V and 4 from J; bases not matched to a gene: 11. In DNA, the CDR3 is TGTGCCAGCAGCCAGGATTCGACAGGGTACGGCTATGGCTACACCTTC. Protein product: CASSQDSTGYGYGYTF.

The chain carries TRBV7-8 and TRBJ1-2; 7 bases align to TRBD1. The length of the CDR3 is 17 residues. Germline V gene sequence: CDR1 SGHVS, CDR2 FQNEAQ. The V and J ends lost 5 bases and 1 base, in that order; junction bases with no gene match: 13. CDR3 DNA: TGTGCCAGCAGCCCCACCCCGACAGGGTTGGGTAACTATGGCTACACCTTC. Its translation is CASSPTPTGLGNYGYTF.

The rearrangement uses TRBV28 and TRBJ2-5, with TRBD1 identical over 8 bases. The CDR3 consists of 13 residues. Trimming cost V 8 bases and J 4 bases; bases outside gene matches: 6. Germline-derived CDR1 and CDR2 are MDHEN and SYDVKM. CDR3 in amino acids: CASDRGLAETQYF. The CDR3 nucleotides are TGTGCCAGCGACAGGGGATTGGCAGAGACCCAGTACTTC.

V is TRBV13 and J is TRBJ1-1; TRBD1 might be the D (6 bases). The V and J ends lost 5 bases and 0 bases respectively, with 19 bases between them. The germline V gene encodes CDR1 PRHDT and CDR2 FYEKMQ (reference sequence). The CDR3 spans 17 residues. CDR3 sequence (DNA): TGTGCCAGCAGCCTAAAATGGTCCGGGACACTGAACACTGAAGCTTTCTTT. Encoded protein: CASSLKWSGTLNTEAFF.

J is TRBJ2-7 and V is TRBV6-6, with D tentatively TRBD2 (5 bases). The CDR3 runs to 14 residues. Germline CDR1 and CDR2: MNHNY and SVGAGI (reference sequence). V was shortened by 2 bases and J by 3 bases, with 11 bases between the two germline ends. The CDR3 loop reads CASSYREPHYEQYF. In DNA form, the CDR3 reads TGTGCCAGCAGTTACAGGGAGCCCCACTACGAGCAGTACTTC.

The J gene is TRBJ2-5, the V gene TRBV5-1; D unresolved. V was cut by 0 bases and J by 5 bases, with 11 bases left in between. Germline assignment: CDR1 SGHRS and CDR2 YFSETQ. The CDR3 contains 14 residues. The CDR3 sequence is CASSLGASFETQYF. The CDR3 nucleotides read TGCGCCAGCAGCTTGGGTGCTAGTTTCGAGACCCAGTACTTC.

The table lists this clone with a count of one. V gene TRBV30 combines with J gene TRBJ2-3; D is unresolved. CDR3 size: 13 residues. V lost 4 bases and J lost 2, with 10 bases in between. The germline gives CDR1 GTSNPN, CDR2 SVGIG (reference sequence). CDR3 region: CAWTPGNTDTQYF. The DNA for the CDR3 is TGTGCCTGGACCCCAGGAAACACAGATACGCAGTATTTT.

The rearrangement joins TRBV7-9 to TRBJ2-7, with TRBD2 matching over 7 bases. Losses at the gene ends were 4 bases for V and 0 bases for J; bases not matched to a gene: 9. The CDR3 is made up of 16 amino acids. Germline V CDR1 and CDR2: SEHNR, FQNEAQ (reference sequence). CDR3 region: CASSSGGGDFSYEQYF. The CDR3 DNA sequence: TGTGCCAGCAGCTCGGGAGGAGGGGACTTCTCCTACGAGCAGTACTTC.

The rearrangement joins TRBV15 to TRBJ2-5, with 9 positions matching TRBD2. Germline assignment: CDR1 LNHNV and CDR2 YYDKDF (reference sequence). Germline trimming cut 1 base from V and 5 bases from J; bases unmatched to any gene: 2. There are 14 residues in the CDR3. The chain's CDR3 is CATSRASGAETQYF. CDR3 DNA: TGTGCCACCAGCAGAGCTAGCGGGGCGGAGACCCAGTACTTC.

The rearrangement uses TRBV18 and TRBJ1-4, with 7 bases matching TRBD1. V trimming: 5 bases; J trimming: 8 bases; junction bases outside the gene matches: 5. This CDR3 has 13 residues. Germline assignment: CDR1 KGHSH and CDR2 LQKENI. The CDR3 DNA is TGTGCCAGCTCAGGGGACAGAGGGGAAAAACTGTTTTTT. Translating it yields CASSGDRGEKLFF.

The chain links TRBV28 to TRBJ2-7, with 7 nucleotides matching TRBD1. Germline V CDR1 and CDR2: MDHEN, SYDVKM. Losses at the gene ends were 6 bases for V and 4 bases for J; bases not matched to a gene: 12. This CDR3 spans 15 amino acids. The CDR3 here is CASSPRDRDQYEQYF. The DNA for the CDR3 is TGTGCCAGCAGCCCCCGCGACAGGGATCAATACGAGCAGTACTTC.

The rearrangement links TRBV11-1 to TRBJ2-5; 8 bases map to TRBD2. The CDR3 has 16 amino acids. V shed 5 bases and J 2 bases; nucleotides not matched to a gene: 10. Germline values: CDR1 SGHAT, CDR2 FQDESV (reference sequence). The CDR3 here is CASSRGAGAIQETQYF. The CDR3 DNA sequence: TGTGCCAGCAGCCGCGGAGCGGGGGCTATTCAAGAGACCCAGTACTTC.

This clone was recorded only once. The rearrangement uses TRBV7-8 and TRBJ2-3; 13 bases map to TRBD2. CDR1 and CDR2 (germline): SGHVS, FQNEAQ. V lost 5 bases to trimming and J lost 3 bases; unmatched junction nucleotides: 5. The length of the CDR3 is 16 residues. CDR3 region: CASSRLAGGQTDTQYF. As DNA, the CDR3 is TGTGCCAGCAGCAGACTAGCGGGGGGCCAAACAGATACGCAGTATTTT.

The chain recombines TRBV5-4 with TRBJ2-2; D is unclear. This CDR3 contains 15 residues. The germline V gene has CDR1 SGHNT and CDR2 YYREEE (reference sequence). The V gene lost 3 bases and the J gene lost 2 bases, with 11 bases spanning the gap. The CDR3 here is CASSSQRYNTGELFF. DNA for the CDR3: TGTGCCAGCAGCTCCCAGCGCTATAACACCGGGGAGCTGTTTTTT.